This T cell receptor (beta chain) was sequenced in a study of blood T cell repertoires in COVID-19. CDR1 is SGHNT, CDR2 YENEEA, per germline. V lost 6 bases and J lost 2, with 13 bases in between. The CDR3 extends over 15 amino acids. Assay used: immunoSEQ multiplex PCR; TCRdb lists only in-frame clones, some missing. The sample carries around 94,000 clones, around 82% recorded once. This clone has just a few counts. The specimen was peripheral blood. The rearrangement links TRBV11-3 to TRBJ2-2, with a weak D call TRBD1 (6 bases). This clonotype was sampled from a man aged 60 to 69 with acute or convalescent COVID-19. DNA of the CDR3: TGTGCCAGCAGTAGGGCCAGGGGCAACACCGGGGAGCTGTTTTTT. Translation gives CASSRARGNTGELFF.